This record covers a single TCR beta chain. The data are from a study of blood T cell repertoires in COVID-19. Turning to the study itself: Spain, Italy and the United States supplied samples that represented acute and convalescent COVID-19. Nucleic acid was either cDNA or gDNA, and it came from T cells, B-cell-depleted T cells, or PBMCs.

Source study methods: Reference gene primer amplification in the assay estimated nucleated cell counts. This table comes from immunoSEQ multiplex PCR, and its TCRdb copy is limited to in-frame clones, with some not included. V and J calls and clone size come straight from that table; D and trimming were deduced from the DNA. The table shows roughly 24,000 clones, with roughly 90% occurring only once. Trimming shortened V by 5 bases and J by 7 bases, and 12 bases separated the two germline ends. CDR1 is SEHNR, CDR2 FQNEAQ, per germline (reference sequence). There are 12 residues in the CDR3. The sample taken for sequencing was peripheral blood. The receptor comes from a woman aged 70-85 years with active COVID-19. The rearrangement joins TRBV7-9 to TRBJ2-7; D remains unclear. In nucleotides, the CDR3 is TGTGCCAGCAGCCTAGTGTCCCTAGAGCAGTACTTC. The encoded protein is CASSLVSLEQYF.